This record concerns one T cell receptor beta chain sequence. Which antigen it targets is not known. No clone much larger than this one lies a single base away; base qualities are absent. CDR1 and CDR2, looked up from the germline V gene, are SNHLY and FYNNEI. At the junction V is shortened by 3 bases and J by 4 bases, with 9 bases in between. The CDR3 numbers 13 residues from cysteine through phenylalanine. Solely the CDR3 DNA is kept, with 39 bases framed from the first base. These data originate in a study of T cell responses to AZD1222 COVID-19 vaccine (dated by TCRdb to the early 2020s). For context, the study as a whole: TCR sequencing covered about 230 trial participants: 200 to 220 given two doses of AZD1222 and around 26 given two doses of MenACWY control vaccine. Enrollment into the trials was organized by age into subgroups of 18-55, 56-69 and 70-plus years, and those subgroups contained approximately 160, 26 and 62 TCR-sequenced participants, respectively. Beyond this particular receptor, the publication reports: Vaccine-associated CD4 TCRs spanned the whole spike protein, with dominant responses in regions 160-218 and 743-854. Participants were mostly white British, with more females than males. The authors suggested clonal diversity may have been underestimated. In the small 56-69-year group, the increase in depth fell short of significance, most likely because of low power. Because no samples from the day 14 peak response were available, repertoires could be characterized only after the peak T cell response. After two AZD1222 doses, spike-specific TCR breadth and depth were significantly higher than at day 0 and than in MenACWY recipients. Epitopes outside the regions mutated in the B.1.351 and B.1.1.7 variants were reportedly recognized by nearly half of the unique spike-specific TCRs. Conclusions about previously exposed vaccinees are limited, since just six or seven AZD1222 recipients were seropositive for SARS-CoV-2 at baseline.

This specimen's time point label, interpreted: about 28 days (+/-7) after the second vaccine dose. AZD1222 recipients whose second dose came at about 4 weeks and those whose second dose came at about 12 weeks were combined into one group, since spike-specific TCR depth and breadth did not differ between the two schedules. Samples from vaccinated people were obtained from the UK trials COV001 and COV002, which included a single-blind randomized controlled phase 2/3 trial of AZD1222 (ChAdOx1 nCoV-19) in healthy adults. For TCRbeta chain sequencing, PBMC samples were collected from trial participants at day 0 and at day 28 after the second dose. The CDR3 regions of human TCRbeta chains were subjected to immunosequencing. The original methods were these. Repertoire TCRs were checked for matches against a reference library of SARS-CoV-2-specific TCRs that had been generated using the MIRA antigen-specificity platform. Breadth was defined as the fraction of unique TCRs that were SARS-CoV-2-associated, and depth was defined as the fraction of total T cells that were SARS-CoV-2-associated. Using the MIRA data, each spike-specific TCR was mapped to the spike region that the TCR reacts to and placed in a CD4 or CD8 class. Log10-transformed breadth and depth values were compared by one-way ANOVA with Sidak's multiple comparisons tests. TCRdb holds this immuneACCESS table with in-frame rearrangements only. Some clones are missing; in checked studies, unresolved V genes explain under half, and the rest has no known cause. The D gene and trimming were derived from the DNA, and the V and J assignments and clone size from that table. This sample lists 110,000 to 150,000 clones; approximately 90% were detected once. The leading ten clones occupy about 1.8% of the sample.

Sample: peripheral blood, taken 28 days after the second AZD1222 dose. Rearrangement joined TRBV2 to TRBJ1-1, with a weak D call of TRBD1 (5 bases match). The TCR originated in an adult who received the AZD1222 COVID-19 vaccine. DNA sequence: TGTGCCAGCAGTGAGGGGGTAGGCACTGAAGCTTTCTTT. Its translation is CASSEGVGTEAFF.